This is a list of T cell receptor beta chains from one sample in a study of vaccination and CD4 T cells after COVID-19. Their target antigens are unknown. From the PCR reads, TCRdb called clonotypes with MiXCR, one entry per CDR3 protein. Of more than 20,000 distinct CDR3 sequences listed, 50% were seen once; the top ten hold under 30%. The source material was CD4+ T cells from blood, cultured in vitro, sampled before SARS-CoV-2 vaccination. The receptors stem from a human donor who received a COVID-19 vaccine. Both conserved end residues are part of each CDR3. Each record gives: D gene, V gene, J gene, clone size, CDR3 protein, CDR3 DNA. The D gene is left open where the match is weak. Rows give clone size only sometimes, using once, few, many, or a class for an expanded clone.

>TRBD1|TRBV7-8|TRBJ2-7|NA
CASSLDRAEVTYEQYF
TGTGCCAGCAGCCTAGACAGGGCTGAGGTTACCTACGAGCAGTACTTC
>NA|TRBV2|TRBJ2-7|once
CASSEAPRDAYEQYF
TGTGCCAGCAGTGAAGCGCCACGGGATGCCTACGAGCAGTACTTC
>TRBD1|TRBV20-1|TRBJ1-1|NA
CSARDPGGQNTEAFF
TGCAGTGCTAGAGATCCAGGGGGCCAGAACACTGAAGCTTTCTTT
>NA|TRBV30|TRBJ1-1|few
CAWRGGFTEAFF
TGTGCCTGGAGGGGGGGGTTCACTGAAGCTTTCTTT
>NA|TRBV20-1|TRBJ2-4|NA
CSARVSATVAKNIQYF
TGCAGTGCTAGAGTCTCCGCTACCGTAGCCAAAAACATTCAGTACTTC
>TRBD2|TRBV6-5|TRBJ2-7|NA
CASSYSIGSGGHSYEQYF
TGTGCCAGCAGTTACTCGATTGGTAGCGGGGGACACTCCTACGAGCAGTACTTC
>TRBD1|TRBV2|TRBJ2-1|NA
CASSPGTGGVRPNEQFF
TGTGCCAGCAGTCCCGGGACAGGGGGCGTTAGGCCCAATGAGCAGTTCTTC
>NA|TRBV14|TRBJ2-5|once
CASSPSRGAKETQYF
TGTGCCAGCAGCCCCTCCCGGGGGGCAAAAGAGACCCAGTACTTC
>TRBD2|TRBV24-1|TRBJ2-3|NA
CATSGGGTDTQYF
TGTGCCACCAGCGGGGGGGGCACAGATACGCAGTATTTT
>TRBD1|TRBV20-1|TRBJ2-5|NA
CSALPGQGEETQYF
TGCAGTGCCCTACCGGGACAGGGAGAAGAGACCCAGTACTTC
>NA|TRBV30|TRBJ1-6|NA
CAWSFPGTQHAPLHF
TGTGCCTGGAGTTTCCCCGGGACCCAACATGCACCCCTCCACTTT
>TRBD2|TRBV2|TRBJ2-3|NA
CASSDGTSGVTDTQYF
TGTGCCAGCAGTGATGGGACTAGCGGGGTCACAGATACGCAGTATTTT
>NA|TRBV6-1|TRBJ1-2|NA
CASRTGEVGYTF
TGTGCCAGCAGAACGGGGGAGGTTGGCTACACCTTC
>TRBD1|TRBV19|TRBJ2-5|NA
CASSRRDRTQETQYF
TGTGCCAGTAGTCGCCGGGACAGGACACAAGAGACCCAGTACTTC
>TRBD2|TRBV4-1|TRBJ2-2|NA
CASSRTSGGTGELFF
TGCGCCAGCAGCCGAACTAGCGGGGGTACCGGGGAGCTGTTTTTT
>NA|TRBV27|TRBJ1-1|NA
CASSPGGAGAFF
TGTGCCAGCAGTCCGGGGGGGGCCGGGGCTTTCTTT
>NA|TRBV12-5|TRBJ1-2|NA
CASGFEGPNYGYTF
TGTGCTAGTGGTTTCGAAGGGCCAAACTATGGCTACACCTTC
>NA|TRBV7-2|TRBJ1-2|NA
CASSFGTLNYGYTF
TGTGCCAGCAGCTTCGGGACACTTAACTATGGCTACACCTTC
>TRBD2|TRBV7-6|TRBJ2-7|NA
CASSLGQRGFGEQYF
TGTGCCAGCAGCTTAGGTCAGCGGGGTTTTGGTGAGCAGTACTTC
>NA|TRBV7-6|TRBJ2-2|NA
CASTPNRGQGPFTGELFF
TGTGCCAGCACCCCCAACCGGGGCCAGGGCCCTTTCACCGGGGAGCTGTTTTTT
>NA|TRBV2|TRBJ2-7|NA
CASSEVGPLHFVEQYF
TGTGCCAGCAGTGAGGTAGGGCCACTTCATTTTGTCGAGCAGTACTTC
>TRBD1|TRBV24-1|TRBJ1-2|NA
CATSDPGQGFSGYTF
TGTGCCACCAGTGATCCGGGACAGGGTTTCTCTGGCTACACCTTC
>NA|TRBV12-3/TRBV12-4|TRBJ2-1|few
CASSLAGVRSSEQFF
TGTGCCAGCAGTTTAGCGGGGGTGCGTTCGTCGGAGCAGTTCTTC
>TRBD1|TRBV11-2|TRBJ2-2|NA
CASSLVQGAEWSAATGELFF
TGTGCCAGCAGCTTGGTGCAGGGGGCTGAGTGGTCCGCAGCGACCGGGGAGCTGTTTTTT
>NA|TRBV29-1|TRBJ1-2|NA
CSVGYKVNYGYTF
TGCAGCGTTGGGTACAAAGTCAACTATGGCTACACCTTC
>NA|TRBV7-3|TRBJ1-1|NA
CASSLAGGADEAFF
TGTGCCAGCAGCTTAGCGGGGGGCGCGGATGAAGCTTTCTTT
>NA|TRBV15|TRBJ2-1|NA
CATSRTPSSYNEQFF
TGTGCCACCAGCAGGACCCCCAGCTCCTACAATGAGCAGTTCTTC
>NA|TRBV30|TRBJ1-1|NA
CAWSLQGGTEAFF
TGTGCCTGGAGTCTGCAGGGAGGCACTGAAGCTTTCTTT
>NA|TRBV7-2|TRBJ1-5|few
CASSLVLPDGFNQPQHF
TGTGCCAGCAGCTTAGTCCTCCCTGACGGCTTCAATCAGCCCCAGCATTTT
>NA|TRBV30|TRBJ2-7|NA
CAWKTDPSSYEQYF
TGTGCCTGGAAGACTGACCCGAGCTCCTACGAGCAGTACTTC